The 5 T cell receptor beta chains below come from one sample, sequenced in a study of T cell changes during pregnancy in multiple sclerosis. TCRdb's table, derived via immunoSEQ multiplex PCR, lists solely in-frame clones and lacks some. The sample lists around 75,000 clones; about 90% were seen once. Sample: peripheral blood, taken in the first trimester of pregnancy. Receptors originate from a female donor in good health, enrolled as a control in a pregnancy study.

V and J are TRBV12-5 and TRBJ2-1; D perhaps matches TRBD2 (7 bases). The germline V gene has CDR1 LGHNT and CDR2 FRNRAP. The CDR3 length is 17 residues. Trimming cost V 2 bases and J 3 bases, with 17 bases left between them. CDR3 sequence reads: CASGLPLGGAIYNEQFF. The CDR3 DNA follows: TGTGCTAGTGGTTTGCCATTGGGGGGGGCAATCTACAATGAGCAGTTCTTC. Together with reference TRBV12-5 and TRBJ2-1, the CDR3 gives the full variable domain: DARVTQTPRHKVTEMGQEVTMRCQPILGHNTVFWYRQTMMQGLELLAYFRNRAPLDDSGMPKDRFSAEMPDATLATLKIQPSEPRDSAVYFCASGLPLGGAIYNEQFFGPGTRLTVL.

The CDR3 DNA is TGCGCCAGCAGCACAGGCAGGGAGGGACTTGCAGGAAACACCATATATTTT. Its translation is CASSTGREGLAGNTIYF. This chain joins TRBV5-1 and TRBJ1-3; a weak D match, TRBD1 (5 bases). The germline V gene has CDR1 SGHRS and CDR2 YFSETQ. V lost 4 bases, J lost 4 bases, and 21 bases lay in between. CDR3 length equals 17 residues.

The genes are TRBV7-6 and TRBJ2-1; no definite D call. V was pared by 1 base and J by 0 bases, with 7 bases between. The CDR3 has 15 residues. Germline values: CDR1 SGHVS, CDR2 FNYEAQ. CDR3 in amino acids: CASSLGLSSYNEQFF. For the CDR3, the DNA is TGTGCCAGCAGCTTAGGTCTCAGCTCCTACAATGAGCAGTTCTTC.

The gene calls are TRBV30 and TRBJ1-2; D call uncertain. The CDR3 contains 13 residues. The V end was cut by 3 bases, the J end by 8 bases, with 16 bases between. CDR1 is GTSNPN, CDR2 SVGIG, per germline (reference sequence). The CDR3 here is CAWSSGGSHGYTF. CDR3 bases: TGTGCCTGGAGCTCGGGAGGGAGTCACGGCTACACCTTC.

J is TRBJ1-5 and V is TRBV7-2; D unclear. V shed 1 base and J shed 2 bases, with 9 bases lying between them. The CDR3 contains 15 residues. CDR1 is SGHTA and CDR2 is FQGNSA in the germline V gene. Here the CDR3 reads CASSLGRPRNQPQHF. Here the CDR3 DNA reads TGTGCCAGCAGCTTAGGCAGGCCCCGCAATCAGCCCCAGCATTTT.